These 31 T cell receptor beta chains originate from one sample sequenced in a study of blood T cell repertoires in COVID-19. Libraries were prepared by immunoSEQ multiplex PCR; TCRdb keeps only in-frame clonotypes and omits some of them. This sample has 130,000 to 150,000 clones, with more than 75% found just once. Sequences were obtained from peripheral blood. The receptors stem from a man aged 55 to 70 with acute or convalescent COVID-19.

The V call is TRBV6-5, the J call TRBJ1-2, with D possibly TRBD1 on 5 matching bases. CDR3 length: 15 amino acids. Looked up from germline, CDR1 is MNHEY and CDR2 is SVGAGI. The ends were cut back, 2 bases at V and 4 bases at J, with 14 bases in the middle. The CDR3 sequence: CASSYGGGTLYGYTF. CDR3 sequence (DNA): TGTGCCAGCAGTTACGGGGGGGGGACCCTCTATGGCTACACCTTC.

V and J are TRBV21-1 and TRBJ2-7; the table's D call TRBD1 went unverified against the DNA. TRBV21-1 is labeled a pseudogene. The CDR3 is 15 residues long. CDR3 sequence (DNA): TGTGCCAGCAGCAGAAACAGGGGGAGCTCCTACGAGCAGTACTTC. This sequence encodes CASSRNRGSSYEQYF.

The rearrangement uses TRBV6-4 and TRBJ1-1, with 7 bases matching TRBD1. Germline CDR1 reads MRHNA; CDR2 reads SNTAGT. CDR3 length: 13 residues. J was trimmed by 7 bases and V by 5 bases; bases with no gene match: 7. CDR3 nucleotides: TGTGCCAGCAGTCGGGACAGATTTGGTGAAGCTTTCTTT. Translation gives CASSRDRFGEAFF.

The DNA of the CDR3 is TGTGCCAGCTCACCAAGGGTTGGGGCCGGCGAGCAGTACTTC. Translated: CASSPRVGAGEQYF. V usage is TRBV18 and J usage is TRBJ2-7, with D possibly being TRBD1 (5 bases). Per the germline V gene, CDR1 is KGHSH and CDR2 is LQKENI. The CDR3 runs 14 residues. V gave up 2 bases and J gave up 6 bases, with 14 bases separating them.

The chain has TRBV14 and TRBJ1-2, with D unclear. CDR3 length equals 15 residues. With 0 bases removed from V and 2 bases from J, the gap between germline ends came to 10 bases. The germline gives CDR1 SGHDN, CDR2 FVKESK. The CDR3 DNA follows: TGTGCCAGCAGCCAAGAAGGGAGACCCAACTATGGCTACACCTTC. Translation gives CASSQEGRPNYGYTF.

The rearrangement uses TRBV7-9 and TRBJ1-2; no reliable D call. The CDR3 spans 17 residues. V was pared by 1 base and J by 4 bases, with 19 bases between. Germline values: CDR1 SEHNR, CDR2 FQNEAQ (reference sequence). Here the CDR3 reads CASSLDAGIRNSYGYTF. The CDR3 DNA follows: TGTGCCAGCAGCTTAGACGCCGGGATCCGGAATAGCTATGGCTACACCTTC. Full variable domain (outside the CDR3, taken from reference TRBV7-9 and TRBJ1-2): DTGVSQNPRHKITKRGQNVTFRCDPISEHNRLYWYRQTLGQGPEFLTYFQNEAQLEKSRLLSDRFSAERPKGSFSTLEIQRTEQGDSAMYLCASSLDAGIRNSYGYTFGSGTRLTVV.

This clone occurred once. The CDR3 sequence: CASSAGTSGTDTQYF. DNA for the CDR3: TGTGCCAGCAGTGCCGGGACTAGCGGCACAGATACGCAGTATTTT. The chain combines TRBV6-4 with TRBJ2-3; 10 nucleotides agree with TRBD2. The V gene's germline CDR1 is MRHNA and CDR2 SNTAGT. The CDR3 extends over 15 amino acids. J was trimmed by 1 base and V by 4 bases; bases with no gene match: 2.

CDR3 sequence reads: CASSPQTGVEQFF. CDR3 coding DNA: TGTGCCAGCAGCCCCCAAACGGGAGTTGAGCAGTTCTTC. The V call is TRBV4-2, the J call TRBJ2-1; TRBD2 is a possible D gene (6 bases). V dropped 4 bases and J dropped 9 bases, with 13 bases sitting between them. The CDR3 has 13 amino acids. Germline values: CDR1 LGHNA, CDR2 YNFKEQ.

The CDR3 bases are TGTGCCAGCAGTGCAACTAGGCCCCCTACAGATACGCAGTATTTT. Translated: CASSATRPPTDTQYF. V and J are TRBV2 and TRBJ2-3, with D perhaps matching TRBD2 (5 bases). The CDR3 sequence is 15 residues long. V lost 4 bases, J lost 3 bases, and 14 bases lay in between. Germline CDR1 SNHLY, CDR2 FYNNEI. Using reference TRBV2 and TRBJ2-3 for the parts outside the CDR3, the full variable domain is EPEVTQTPSHQVTQMGQEVILRCVPISNHLYFYWYRQILGQKVEFLVSFYNNEISEKSEIFDDQFSVERPDGSNFTLKIRSTKLEDSAMYFCASSATRPPTDTQYFGPGTRLTVL.

This clone has a single count. The chain carries TRBV6-5 and TRBJ2-7; D is possibly TRBD1 (6 bases). Germline CDR1 and CDR2: MNHEY and SVGAGI. With 6 bases removed from V and 2 bases from J, the gap between germline ends came to 14 bases. CDR3 size: 14 residues. The CDR3 sequence is CASRKLGDTYEQYF. For the CDR3, the DNA is TGTGCCAGCAGAAAGCTGGGGGACACCTACGAGCAGTACTTC.

This clone was seen more than once but under ten times. The chain links TRBV18 to TRBJ2-7; 7 nucleotides align to TRBD2. Per germline, CDR1 KGHSH and CDR2 LQKENI. There are 15 residues in the CDR3. Trimming cost V 2 bases and J 4 bases; bases outside gene matches: 8. The CDR3 spells CASSPSSGGGYEQYF. The CDR3 DNA reads TGTGCCAGCTCACCATCTTCGGGAGGCGGGTACGAGCAGTACTTC.

V gene TRBV30 combines with J gene TRBJ2-7; D is perhaps TRBD2 (6 bases). Per germline, CDR1 GTSNPN and CDR2 SVGIG (reference sequence). Trimming removed 1 base at V and 3 bases at J, with 10 bases between. The CDR3 is made up of 13 amino acids. The CDR3 loop reads CAWSATGVYEQYF. CDR3 nucleotide sequence: TGTGCCTGGAGTGCAACGGGAGTCTACGAGCAGTACTTC.

J is TRBJ2-2 and V is TRBV3-1 (or the pseudogene TRBV3-2); D might be TRBD2 (6 bases). V gave up 10 bases and J gave up 2 bases, with 14 bases separating them. CDR1 is LGHDT and CDR2 is YNNKEL in the germline V gene (reference sequence). The CDR3 totals 14 residues. The CDR3 sequence is CATGGGGNTGELFF. As DNA, the CDR3 is TGTGCCACCGGTGGGGGAGGCAACACCGGGGAGCTGTTTTTT.

The table lists this clone with a few counts. The gene calls are TRBV9 and TRBJ2-7; maybe TRBD2 (5 bases). V shed 0 bases and J shed 7 bases, with 17 bases lying between them. The CDR3 sequence is 15 residues long. CDR1 SGDLS and CDR2 YYNGEE come from the germline V gene. DNA of the CDR3: TGTGCCAGCAGCGTAGGGGTGCTAGCTGGTGGGGAGCAGTACTTC. It translates to CASSVGVLAGGEQYF. The variable domain in full, completed from reference TRBV9 and TRBJ2-7, reads DSGVTQTPKHLITATGQRVTLRCSPRSGDLSVYWYQQSLDQGLQFLIQYYNGEERAKGNILERFSAQQFPDLHSELNLSSLELGDSALYFCASSVGVLAGGEQYFGPGTRLTVT.

This clone showed up just a few times. The chain uses TRBV2 and TRBJ1-2, with D possibly matching TRBD1 (6 bases). Germline assignment: CDR1 SNHLY and CDR2 FYNNEI. The CDR3 totals 14 residues. V was trimmed by 6 bases and J by 4 bases, leaving 15 bases between them. CDR3 sequence (DNA): TGTGCCAGCAGAGATCCGGTGACAGGCTATGGCTACACCTTC. Its protein is CASRDPVTGYGYTF.

The chain employs TRBV24-1 and TRBJ2-1; the match to TRBD1 covers 9 bases. The germline CDR1 and CDR2 sequences are KGHDR and SFDVKD. V was pared by 4 bases and J by 4 bases, with 4 bases of the junction left unmatched. The CDR3 length is 15 residues. The CDR3 DNA reads as TGTGCCACCAGTGACCCCGGACAGGGGTACAATGAGCAGTTCTTC. It specifies CATSDPGQGYNEQFF.

The rearrangement links TRBV14 to TRBJ1-1; 9 bases match TRBD1. Germline values: CDR1 SGHDN, CDR2 FVKESK. V lost 1 base and J lost 5; bases outside the gene matches: 8. The CDR3 loop spans 16 amino acids. This CDR3 reads CASSQAYRGRGTEAFF. CDR3 bases: TGTGCCAGCAGCCAAGCGTACAGGGGGCGAGGTACTGAAGCTTTCTTT. The full variable domain, in which reference TRBV14 and TRBJ1-1 provide the parts outside the CDR3, is EAGVTQFPSHSVIEKGQTVTLRCDPISGHDNLYWYRRVMGKEIKFLLHFVKESKQDESGMPNNRFLAERTGGTYSTLKVQPAELEDSGVYFCASSQAYRGRGTEAFFGQGTRLTVV.

Here the CDR3 DNA reads TGTGCCAGCAGACGACAGCCCGAAAGGCCCCAGCATTTT. As protein: CASRRQPERPQHF. The V and J genes are TRBV27 and TRBJ1-5; TRBD1 is a possible D gene (5 bases). The CDR3 extends over 13 amino acids. Trimming stripped 6 bases from V and 9 bases from J, with 15 bases between. CDR1 and CDR2 from the germline V gene are MNHEY and SMNVEV (reference sequence).

The V and J genes are TRBV10-3 and TRBJ1-6; 9 bases fit TRBD1. V lost 6 bases, J lost 9 bases, and 3 bases stayed unmatched. CDR3 length: 13 residues. The germline V gene encodes CDR1 ENHRY and CDR2 SYGVKD. The CDR3 DNA reads as TGTGCCATCAGGGGGACAGGGTCTTCACCCCTCCACTTT. Its translation: CAIRGTGSSPLHF.

The CDR3 DNA is TGTGCCAGCAGCCTGGGACAGGGGGCGTACAATGAGCAGTTCTTC. Translating it yields CASSLGQGAYNEQFF. The chain uses TRBV2 and TRBJ2-1; 12 bases are shared with TRBD1. This CDR3 region has 15 residues. Trimming cost V 6 bases and J 4 bases; bases outside gene matches: 4. CDR1 and CDR2 (germline): SNHLY, FYNNEI.

The chain couples TRBV19 to TRBJ2-3, with 13 positions matching TRBD2. The germline V gene encodes CDR1 LNHDA and CDR2 SQIVND (reference sequence). The V gene end was trimmed by 4 bases and the J gene end by 1 base; junction bases not matched to a gene: 2. CDR3 length: 16 amino acids. CDR3 in amino acids: CASSTGLAGGTDTQYF. CDR3 nucleotides: TGTGCCAGTAGTACCGGACTAGCGGGGGGCACAGATACGCAGTATTTT. The full variable domain, rest sourced from reference TRBV19 and TRBJ2-3, is DGGITQSPKYLFRKEGQNVTLSCEQNLNHDAMYWYRQDPGQGLRLIYYSQIVNDFQKGDIAEGYSVSREKKESFPLTVTSAQKNPTAFYLCASSTGLAGGTDTQYFGPGTRLTVL.

This chain connects TRBV18 to TRBJ1-6; D is undetermined. The CDR3 is 16 residues long. Trimming shortened V by 2 bases and J by 0 bases, and 8 bases separated the two germline ends. Germline V gene lookup returns CDR1 KGHSH and CDR2 LQKENI. In nucleotides, the CDR3 is TGTGCCAGCTCACCATCACAGAGCTCCTATAATTCACCCCTCCACTTT. Translated: CASSPSQSSYNSPLHF.

The J gene is TRBJ1-1, the V gene TRBV29-1, with D perhaps TRBD1 (6 bases). The CDR3 spans 13 residues. Germline CDR1 is SQVTM and CDR2 is ANQGSEA. Trimming shortened V by 5 bases and J by 7 bases, and 17 bases separated the two germline ends. CDR3 bases: TGCAGCGTTACCACCTCTGGACAGAATGAAGCTTTCTTT. Its translation: CSVTTSGQNEAFF.

This clone appeared a single time. The chain combines TRBV19 with TRBJ1-2; 9 nucleotides align to TRBD1. Germline CDR1 is LNHDA and CDR2 is SQIVND (reference sequence). The CDR3 covers 14 residues. Trimming took 3 bases from V and 10 from J; bases not matched to a gene: 9. The CDR3 is CASSIGTGNTPYTF. CDR3 bases: TGTGCCAGTAGTATCGGGACAGGGAATACTCCCTACACCTTC. The full variable domain, completed using reference TRBV19 and TRBJ1-2, is DGGITQSPKYLFRKEGQNVTLSCEQNLNHDAMYWYRQDPGQGLRLIYYSQIVNDFQKGDIAEGYSVSREKKESFPLTVTSAQKNPTAFYLCASSIGTGNTPYTFGSGTRLTVV.

This clone was counted a few times. J is TRBJ2-5 and V is TRBV10-1; tentatively, D is TRBD2 (6 bases). Trimming pared 10 bases from V and 0 bases from J, leaving 18 bases between. This CDR3 region has 15 residues. Germline-derived CDR1 and CDR2 are WNHNN and SYGVQD (reference sequence). CDR3 in DNA: TGCGCCACCTCTCACGGCGGGGACTACCAAGAGACCCAGTACTTC. Translating it yields CATSHGGDYQETQYF.

The chain is built from TRBV2 and TRBJ2-7, with 7 bases fitting TRBD2. V shed 5 bases, J shed 0 bases, and the junction held 4 bases outside the gene matches. The CDR3 sequence is 14 residues long. Germline loops: CDR1 SNHLY, CDR2 FYNNEI. DNA for the CDR3: TGTGCCAGCAGTATCGGGAGGCTCTCCTACGAGCAGTACTTC. It is translated as CASSIGRLSYEQYF.

The CDR3 spells CASSGGGTNTGELFF. CDR3 sequence (DNA): TGTGCCAGCAGTGGCGGGGGTACGAACACCGGGGAGCTGTTTTTT. This chain joins TRBV2 and TRBJ2-2; TRBD2 agrees at 7 bases. The germline V gene encodes CDR1 SNHLY and CDR2 FYNNEI. CDR3 size: 15 residues. Trimming cost V 4 bases and J 0 bases; bases outside gene matches: 2.

The chain is built from TRBV5-5 and TRBJ1-2; D unclear. Looked up from germline, CDR1 is SGHKS and CDR2 is YYEKEE (reference sequence). The germline V and J ends were trimmed by 0 bases and 1 base, with 10 bases remaining between them. The CDR3 has 15 amino acids. CDR3 sequence: CASSLVAEYNYGYTF. CDR3 sequence (DNA): TGTGCCAGCAGCTTGGTAGCAGAATATAACTATGGCTACACCTTC.

The chain combines TRBV29-1 with TRBJ2-7; 7 nucleotides line up with TRBD1. This CDR3 contains 13 residues. CDR1 and CDR2 from the germline V gene are SQVTM and ANQGSEA. The J segment lost 6 bases and the V segment lost 3 bases, leaving 8 bases of the junction unmatched. CDR3 sequence: CSVDFGTVGEQYF. CDR3 DNA: TGCAGCGTTGATTTTGGGACAGTCGGCGAGCAGTACTTC.

The chain employs TRBV30 and TRBJ1-2; TRBD1 aligns across 10 bases. The CDR3 spans 16 residues. Germline V lookup: CDR1 GTSNPN, CDR2 SVGIG (reference sequence). Unmatched junction bases numbered 10, after V lost 0 bases and J lost 6 bases. The CDR3 is CAWSVPGQGNKNGYTF. The CDR3 DNA reads TGTGCCTGGAGTGTACCGGGACAGGGGAATAAAAATGGCTACACCTTC.

This rearrangement joins TRBV7-6 to TRBJ2-1; perhaps TRBD2 as D (5 bases). Per the germline V gene, CDR1 is SGHVS and CDR2 is FNYEAQ. V lost 4 bases to trimming and J lost 0 bases, with 16 bases between them. CDR3 length equals 17 residues. CDR3 coding DNA: TGTGCCAGCAGCTCCCGAGGGCGGGCGCGCTCCTACAATGAGCAGTTCTTC. It yields the protein CASSSRGRARSYNEQFF.